The sequence of this T cell receptor beta chain was determined in a study of CD8 T cells in ankylosing spondylitis. Whole-study results and caveats: In ankylosing spondylitis patients, matched synovial fluid reportedly showed significant enrichment of disease-linked clones.

Library preparation for TCR beta used quantitative 5'-RACE with molecular barcodes. TCRdb used MiXCR to reprocess the 5' RACE reads, holding one entry per CDR3 protein. The data show some 42,000 distinct CDR3 sequences, 2.5% to 3.5% seen once. This clonotype was seen many times. Its cognate antigen is unknown. This sequence was found in a male donor with ankylosing spondylitis or in good health (not recorded which). The sequenced sample was blood, either unsorted or a sorted T cell fraction (not recorded which).

The CDR3 DNA reads as TGTGCCAGCAGCAACGAACAGGGGTTAGCGAACACTGAAGCTTTCTTT. Translating gives CASSNEQGLANTEAFF. The chain combines TRBV9 with TRBJ1-1; 7 nucleotides line up with TRBD1. Trimming took 4 bases from V and 1 from J; bases not matched to a gene: 10. This CDR3 region has 16 residues. CDR1 is SGDLS and CDR2 is YYNGEE in the germline V gene.